A single sample gave rise to the 7 T cell receptor beta chains below, sequenced in a study of OX40 agonist ivuxolimab in advanced cancers. Some clones are missing from TCRdb's copy, which holds only in-frame ones; the method was immunoSEQ multiplex PCR. This table has around 63,000 clones, more than 70% appearing once. Here the sequenced sample was CD4+ or CD8+ T cells sorted from blood, taken in a trial of the OX40 agonist ivuxolimab. These receptors came from an adult with an advanced solid tumor such as melanoma, head and neck, liver or kidney cancer.

The V call is TRBV28, the J call TRBJ1-4; TRBD1 might be the D (6 bases). V gave up 6 bases and J gave up 8 bases, with 22 bases separating them. The CDR3 loop spans 16 amino acids. Germline V gene data show CDR1 as MDHEN and CDR2 as SYDVKM. The CDR3 nucleotides read TGTGCCAGCAGCCATTCTCAGGGGTCGGGTAGGGAAAAACTGTTTTTT. This gives the protein CASSHSQGSGREKLFF.

The chain is built from TRBV19 and TRBJ2-3; D unresolved. The germline gives CDR1 LNHDA, CDR2 SQIVND (reference sequence). V gave up 6 bases and J gave up 1 base, with 14 bases separating them. The length of the CDR3 is 15 residues. Here the CDR3 reads CASRNNRKGTDTQYF. The CDR3 bases are TGTGCCAGTAGAAACAATCGAAAGGGCACAGATACGCAGTATTTT.

The chain links TRBV4-1 to TRBJ2-1, with 7 bases identical to TRBD2. Losses at the gene ends were 4 bases for V and 10 bases for J; bases not matched to a gene: 10. Germline-derived CDR1 and CDR2 are MGHRA and YSYEKL. CDR3 length equals 14 residues. The CDR3 bases are TGCGCCAGCAGCCCTAGGACTAGTAGGAGCGAGCAGTTCTTC. It yields the protein CASSPRTSRSEQFF.

The chain uses TRBV19 and TRBJ2-1, with 8 bases fitting TRBD2. Germline V CDR1 and CDR2: LNHDA, SQIVND (reference sequence). V lost 2 bases, J lost 6 bases, and 0 bases stayed unmatched. The CDR3 sequence is 13 residues long. CDR3 sequence: CASSILAGNEQFF. CDR3 sequence (DNA): TGTGCCAGTAGTATACTAGCGGGCAATGAGCAGTTCTTC.

A few counts support this clone. The chain links TRBV7-2 to TRBJ2-2; perhaps TRBD1 as D (5 bases). There are 13 residues in the CDR3. Germline V gene data show CDR1 as SGHTA and CDR2 as FQGNSA. V was clipped by 5 bases and J by 6 bases, with 10 bases between them. CDR3 in amino acids: CASSQQGPGELFF. The CDR3 DNA reads TGTGCCAGCAGCCAGCAGGGTCCCGGGGAGCTGTTTTTT.

The V call is TRBV7-9, the J call TRBJ1-2; 7 nucleotides agree with TRBD1. V lost 5 bases to trimming and J lost 2 bases; unmatched junction nucleotides: 8. The CDR3 is 15 residues long. CDR1 and CDR2 (germline): SEHNR, FQNEAQ (reference sequence). CDR3 region: CASSESWGQNYGYTF. CDR3 nucleotide sequence: TGTGCCAGCAGCGAGTCTTGGGGACAGAACTATGGCTACACCTTC.

The rearrangement joins TRBV7-6 to TRBJ2-1; TRBD2 matches 7 bases. V shed 1 base and J 0 bases; nucleotides not matched to a gene: 6. The CDR3 totals 17 residues. Germline V lookup: CDR1 SGHVS, CDR2 FNYEAQ. In DNA, the CDR3 is TGTGCCAGCAGCTTAGGAGCTAGCGGCAGCTCCTACAATGAGCAGTTCTTC. Encoded protein: CASSLGASGSSYNEQFF.